These T cell receptor beta chains were read from a single sample in a study of radiotherapy plus CTLA-4 blockade in lung cancer. The table came from immunoSEQ multiplex PCR; TCRdb's copy has only in-frame clones and leaves some out. The top ten clones hold approximately 2% of a sample with about 85,000 clones, around 87% of them seen once. Specimen: peripheral blood, collected from a patient treated with radiotherapy plus ipilimumab. Every receptor here comes from a human donor with non-small cell lung cancer who had a partial response to radiotherapy plus ipilimumab. CDR3s include the opening cysteine and the closing phenylalanine or tryptophan. The order of the fields is clone size, V gene, D gene, J gene, CDR3 DNA, CDR3 protein. The D gene is left open where the match is weak. Part of the rows lack a size; the others show once, few, many or a class for expanded clones.

clone size: .
V gene: TRBV7-2
D gene: TRBD1
J gene: TRBJ1-1
CDR3 DNA: TGTGCCAGCAGCTTAGGGGGACAGCACACTGAAGCTTTCTTT
CDR3 protein: CASSLGGQHTEAFF

clone size: .
V gene: TRBV5-1
D gene: TRBD1
J gene: TRBJ1-2
CDR3 DNA: TGCGCCAGCAGCTGGGGGGACAGGTTAAACTATGGCTACACCTTC
CDR3 protein: CASSWGDRLNYGYTF

clone size: .
V gene: TRBV6-5
D gene: .
J gene: TRBJ2-2
CDR3 DNA: TGTGCCAGCAGTTTATTTAGGAACACCGGGGAGCTGTTTTTT
CDR3 protein: CASSLFRNTGELFF

clone size: .
V gene: TRBV12-5
D gene: TRBD2
J gene: TRBJ2-1
CDR3 DNA: TGTGCTAGTGGTTCGGGGGGCGGGAGGACTTACAATGAGCAGTTCTTC
CDR3 protein: CASGSGGGRTYNEQFF

clone size: once
V gene: TRBV20-1
D gene: .
J gene: TRBJ2-1
CDR3 DNA: TGCAGTGCTAGTGAGGGAGTCTTGCAGTTCTTC
CDR3 protein: CSASEGVLQFF

clone size: .
V gene: TRBV5-1
D gene: TRBD1
J gene: TRBJ1-5
CDR3 DNA: TGCGCCAGCAGCTTGGAGACAGGGGGCGGCCAGCCCCAGCATTTT
CDR3 protein: CASSLETGGGQPQHF

clone size: .
V gene: TRBV9
D gene: .
J gene: TRBJ1-1
CDR3 DNA: TGTGCCAGCAGCGTAGTTTCTTCCCTCGACACTGAAGCTTTCTTT
CDR3 protein: CASSVVSSLDTEAFF

clone size: few
V gene: TRBV19
D gene: TRBD1
J gene: TRBJ1-5
CDR3 DNA: TGTGCCAGTAGTACAAACAGGGGGCTATTGGATCAGCCCCAGCATTTT
CDR3 protein: CASSTNRGLLDQPQHF

clone size: .
V gene: TRBV15
D gene: TRBD2
J gene: TRBJ2-5
CDR3 DNA: TGTGCCACCAGCAGAGATTCGGGGGGAGAGACCCAGTACTTC
CDR3 protein: CATSRDSGGETQYF

clone size: .
V gene: TRBV7-8
D gene: .
J gene: TRBJ1-1
CDR3 DNA: TGTGCCAGCAGCTTAAGGGGGGGGCAGTGGGGGATGAACACTGAAGCTTTCTTT
CDR3 protein: CASSLRGGQWGMNTEAFF

clone size: .
V gene: TRBV7-6
D gene: .
J gene: TRBJ1-6
CDR3 DNA: TGTGCCAGCAGCTTAGAGAGACAGAGCGCCAATTCACCCCTCCACTTT
CDR3 protein: CASSLERQSANSPLHF

clone size: .
V gene: TRBV7-3
D gene: .
J gene: TRBJ1-3
CDR3 DNA: TGTGCCAGCAGCCCGGGGAGCTCTGGAAACACCATATATTTT
CDR3 protein: CASSPGSSGNTIYF

clone size: .
V gene: TRBV29-1
D gene: .
J gene: TRBJ1-1
CDR3 DNA: TGCAGCGTTGAAAGGTCTCTAGGAAACACTGAAGCTTTCTTT
CDR3 protein: CSVERSLGNTEAFF

clone size: .
V gene: TRBV6-4
D gene: .
J gene: TRBJ2-7
CDR3 DNA: TGTGCCAGCATCCCCTCGTCCTCCTACGAGCAGTACTTC
CDR3 protein: CASIPSSSYEQYF